One and the same sample provided the 28 T cell receptor beta chains below, sequenced in a study of blood T cell repertoires in COVID-19. TCRdb's table, derived via immunoSEQ multiplex PCR, lists solely in-frame clones and lacks some. This table has fewer than 250,000 clones, 65% to 90% appearing once. Sequencing used PBMCs or T cells enriched from blood (not recorded which). These receptor sequences come from a woman aged 45 to 65 with acute COVID-19.

The chain combines TRBV7-9 with TRBJ1-5; D might be TRBD1 (6 bases). Germline V gene data show CDR1 as SEHNR and CDR2 as FQNEAQ (reference sequence). CDR3 size: 14 residues. Deletions cut 1 base from V and 6 bases from J, with 10 bases between. The CDR3 DNA sequence: TGTGCCAGCAGCTTAGAACAGGGCAGTCAGCCCCAGCATTTT. This sequence encodes CASSLEQGSQPQHF. The full variable domain, its missing parts supplied by reference TRBV7-9 and TRBJ1-5, is DTGVSQNPRHKITKRGQNVTFRCDPISEHNRLYWYRQTLGQGPEFLTYFQNEAQLEKSRLLSDRFSAERPKGSFSTLEIQRTEQGDSAMYLCASSLEQGSQPQHFGDGTRLSIL.

This chain joins TRBV7-3 and TRBJ2-1; TRBD2 aligns across 8 bases. Germline V CDR1 and CDR2: SGHTA, FQGTGA. This CDR3 spans 15 amino acids. J lost 3 bases, V lost 3 bases, and 4 bases had no gene match. The CDR3 loop reads CASSLAGGLYNEQFF. The CDR3 nucleotides are TGTGCCAGCAGCTTGGCGGGGGGACTCTACAATGAGCAGTTCTTC.

The V and J genes are TRBV6-2 or TRBV6-3 and TRBJ1-5; D might be TRBD1 (6 bases). The CDR3 has 18 residues. The germline V and J ends were trimmed by 4 bases and 0 bases, with 19 bases remaining between them. CDR1 MNHEY and CDR2 SVGEGT come from the germline V gene. DNA for the CDR3: TGTGCCAGCAGTTCCTTACAGGGTTCCAGTCATAGCAATCAGCCCCAGCATTTT. The encoded protein is CASSSLQGSSHSNQPQHF.

This clone has a count of ten or more. This chain joins TRBV12-3 or TRBV12-4 and TRBJ2-2, with TRBD2 as a possible D gene (6 bases). Trimming shortened V by 6 bases and J by 7 bases, and 9 bases separated the two germline ends. The CDR3 consists of 12 residues. The CDR3 sequence is CASRRDGGELFF. The CDR3, as DNA: TGTGCCAGCAGGCGGGACGGCGGGGAGCTGTTTTTT.

This rearrangement joins TRBV30 to TRBJ2-5, with D possibly being TRBD2 (5 bases). The germline V gene has CDR1 GTSNPN and CDR2 SVGIG (reference sequence). V was trimmed by 3 bases and J by 1 base, leaving 12 bases between them. CDR3 length: 14 residues. This CDR3 reads CAWRAGGLQETQYF. CDR3 nucleotides: TGTGCCTGGAGGGCGGGCGGCCTCCAAGAGACCCAGTACTTC.

This sequence joins TRBV18 and TRBJ1-5, with TRBD1 identical over 12 bases. This CDR3 has 16 amino acids. From germline, CDR1 is KGHSH and CDR2 LQKENI. With 8 bases clipped from V and 3 bases from J, the junction kept 8 bases outside the gene matches. The CDR3 nucleotides are TGTGCCAGCGCCCCCGGGACAGGGGGCCCCAATCAGCCCCAGCATTTT. The encoded protein is CASAPGTGGPNQPQHF.

The chain couples TRBV14 to TRBJ1-6; D is uncertain. The CDR3 runs to 14 residues. CDR1 is SGHDN, CDR2 FVKESK, per germline. V lost 7 bases and J lost 6, with 13 bases in between. This CDR3 reads CASNMVGSNSPLHF. The CDR3 nucleotides read TGTGCCAGCAACATGGTTGGCAGTAATTCACCCCTCCACTTT.

V is TRBV5-6 and J is TRBJ2-7; 7 bases align to TRBD2. Germline V gives CDR1 SGHDT, CDR2 YYEEEE. The CDR3 is 15 residues long. V lost 0 bases and J lost 5; bases outside the gene matches: 8. CDR3 protein: CASSLVGLVGHEQYF. CDR3 coding DNA: TGTGCCAGCAGCTTGGTCGGACTAGTTGGCCACGAGCAGTACTTC. The full variable domain, rest sourced from reference TRBV5-6 and TRBJ2-7, is DAGVTQSPTHLIKTRGQQVTLRCSPKSGHDTVSWYQQALGQGPQFIFQYYEEEERQRGNFPDRFSGHQFPNYSSELNVNALLLGDSALYLCASSLVGLVGHEQYFGPGTRLTVT.

The rearrangement links TRBV9 to TRBJ2-5; D might be TRBD2 (6 bases). The V end was cut by 3 bases, the J end by 2 bases, with 14 bases between. Germline V CDR1 and CDR2: SGDLS, YYNGEE. CDR3 size: 15 residues. This chain's CDR3 is CASSAGGVFQETQYF. The CDR3 bases are TGTGCCAGCAGCGCCGGGGGAGTTTTTCAAGAGACCCAGTACTTC.

The V and J genes are TRBV4-3 and TRBJ1-2; possibly TRBD1 for D (6 bases). CDR1 is LGHNA, CDR2 YSLEER, per germline. Trimming shortened V by 1 base and J by 1 base, and 13 bases separated the two germline ends. CDR3 size: 16 residues. CDR3 nucleotide sequence: TGCGCCAGCAGCCAAGGCTTTACAGGGAATAACTATGGCTACACCTTC. It translates to CASSQGFTGNNYGYTF.

CDR3 amino acids: CASSYPFPGTGKTRYNSPLHF. CDR3 nucleotides: TGTGCCAGCAGTTACCCATTCCCTGGGACAGGGAAGACACGGTATAATTCACCCCTCCACTTT. This chain joins TRBV6-2 or TRBV6-3 and TRBJ1-6; TRBD1 aligns across 9 bases. After removal of 2 bases from V and 4 bases from J, the junction contained 18 bases not matched to a gene. The CDR3 extends over 21 amino acids. Germline V gives CDR1 MNHEY, CDR2 SVGEGT.

V gene TRBV10-3 combines with J gene TRBJ2-1, with 8 bases aligning to TRBD2. CDR1 is ENHRY and CDR2 is SYGVKD in the germline V gene. This CDR3 contains 15 residues. With 4 bases clipped from V and 11 bases from J, the junction kept 13 bases outside the gene matches. CDR3: CAISGGSGAIGKQFF. The DNA of the CDR3 is TGTGCCATCAGTGGAGGTAGCGGGGCTATCGGTAAGCAGTTCTTC.

The CDR3 DNA sequence: TGCGCCAGCAGCCAAGGCCACTCCCTGTACAATGAGCAGTTCTTC. Amino acids: CASSQGHSLYNEQFF. This chain uses TRBV4-3 with TRBJ2-1, with no clear D. The CDR3 is made up of 15 amino acids. Germline V gives CDR1 LGHNA, CDR2 YSLEER. Trimming removed 1 base at V and 4 bases at J, with 11 bases between.

The V gene is TRBV30, the J gene TRBJ2-5; 8 positions match TRBD2. Germline-derived CDR1 and CDR2 are GTSNPN and SVGIG (reference sequence). V shed 8 bases, J shed 5 bases, and the junction held 10 bases outside the gene matches. The CDR3 extends over 13 amino acids. CDR3 sequence: CARRGLAGETQYF. The CDR3 region has the DNA TGTGCCCGTCGAGGACTAGCAGGGGAGACCCAGTACTTC.

This chain links TRBV19 with TRBJ2-1, with 9 nucleotides matching TRBD2. Germline loops: CDR1 LNHDA, CDR2 SQIVND (reference sequence). This CDR3 comprises 14 residues. With 4 bases clipped from V and 12 bases from J, the junction kept 10 bases outside the gene matches. CDR3 sequence (DNA): TGTGCCAGTAGTACGGGACTAGCTGATTTAACGCAGTTCTTC. Translation: CASSTGLADLTQFF.

The chain couples TRBV9 to TRBJ2-7; 12 bases line up with TRBD1. Per germline, CDR1 SGDLS and CDR2 YYNGEE. This CDR3 is 16 amino acids long. With 0 bases clipped from V and 5 bases from J, the junction kept 6 bases outside the gene matches. In DNA form, the CDR3 reads TGTGCCAGCAGCGTAGGAGGGACAGGGGGCATAGACGAGCAGTACTTC. It yields the protein CASSVGGTGGIDEQYF.

The chain links TRBV29-1 to TRBJ1-2, with TRBD1 matching 7 bases. The CDR3 consists of 13 residues. In germline, CDR1 is SQVTM, CDR2 ANQGSEA. The V gene end was trimmed by 5 bases and the J gene end by 7 bases; junction bases not matched to a gene: 10. CDR3 in DNA: TGCAGCGTTCAGCCAGGGGGTAGAGCTGGCTACACCTTC. It codes for CSVQPGGRAGYTF.

The rearrangement joins TRBV4-1 to TRBJ2-5; TRBD2 agrees at 10 bases. Germline trimming cut 1 base from V and 6 bases from J; bases unmatched to any gene: 8. CDR1 and CDR2 from the germline V gene are MGHRA and YSYEKL. The CDR3 is made up of 16 amino acids. The CDR3 nucleotides read TGCGCCAGCAGCCAAGCAAGCGGGGGGGTGTCAAAGACCCAGTACTTC. Translating it yields CASSQASGGVSKTQYF.

V usage is TRBV6-2 or TRBV6-3 and J usage is TRBJ1-2, with D possibly matching TRBD1 (5 bases). From germline, CDR1 is MNHEY and CDR2 SVGEGT. The CDR3 has 15 amino acids. The V end was cut by 5 bases, the J end by 8 bases, with 21 bases between. CDR3 in amino acids: CASSVTGTLFSGYTF. In DNA form, the CDR3 reads TGTGCCAGCAGTGTGACCGGGACTCTGTTCTCAGGCTACACCTTC.

The genes are TRBV28 and TRBJ2-5; D not resolved. The CDR3 is made up of 15 amino acids. The V end was cut by 6 bases, the J end by 0 bases, with 14 bases between. The germline V gene encodes CDR1 MDHEN and CDR2 SYDVKM. Here the CDR3 reads CASSDSVNYQETQYF. As DNA, the CDR3 is TGTGCCAGCAGCGACTCGGTTAATTACCAAGAGACCCAGTACTTC.

V is TRBV9 and J is TRBJ1-3; D is unclear. Germline V CDR1 and CDR2: SGDLS, YYNGEE. The V gene lost 3 bases and the J gene lost 4 bases, with 8 bases spanning the gap. The CDR3 is 13 residues long. CDR3: CASSGVHGNTIYF. Written as DNA, the CDR3 is TGTGCCAGCAGCGGTGTACACGGAAACACCATATATTTT.

J is TRBJ2-1 and V is TRBV5-1; 9 positions agree with TRBD2. The CDR3 totals 17 residues. The germline V gene has CDR1 SGHRS and CDR2 YFSETQ. The V segment lost 4 bases and the J segment 1 base; nucleotides outside the gene matches: 9. The CDR3 DNA reads as TGCGCCAGCAGCCCAACCCCGGGACTAGCTTCCTACAATGAGCAGTTCTTC. Its translation: CASSPTPGLASYNEQFF.

The V gene is TRBV2, the J gene TRBJ1-4; 9 bases line up with TRBD1. The ends lost 6 bases at V and 4 bases at J; junction bases unmatched: 9. The CDR3 is made up of 16 amino acids. The V gene's germline CDR1 is SNHLY and CDR2 FYNNEI. Here the CDR3 reads CASRRTGGLDNEKLFF. The CDR3 DNA is TGTGCCAGCAGACGAACAGGGGGCTTGGATAATGAAAAACTGTTTTTT. Supplemented by reference TRBV2 and TRBJ1-4, the full variable domain reads EPEVTQTPSHQVTQMGQEVILRCVPISNHLYFYWYRQILGQKVEFLVSFYNNEISEKSEIFDDQFSVERPDGSNFTLKIRSTKLEDSAMYFCASRRTGGLDNEKLFFGSGTQLSVL.

This sequence joins TRBV14 and TRBJ1-1; tentatively, D is TRBD1 (6 bases). This CDR3 has 15 residues. Germline V CDR1 and CDR2: SGHDN, FVKESK. V lost 6 bases, J lost 3 bases, and 17 bases lay in between. In nucleotides, the CDR3 is TGTGCCAGCAGGCCAAGGGGGGGGCCTTACACTGAAGCTTTCTTT. Translating gives CASRPRGGPYTEAFF. Filled out from reference TRBV14 and TRBJ1-1, the complete variable domain reads EAGVTQFPSHSVIEKGQTVTLRCDPISGHDNLYWYRRVMGKEIKFLLHFVKESKQDESGMPNNRFLAERTGGTYSTLKVQPAELEDSGVYFCASRPRGGPYTEAFFGQGTRLTVV.

This sequence joins TRBV9 and TRBJ2-7; 8 bases map to TRBD1. The CDR3 runs 15 residues. CDR1 SGDLS and CDR2 YYNGEE come from the germline V gene. With V trimmed by 1 base and J by 2 bases, 5 bases remained unmatched. CDR3 in DNA: TGTGCCAGCAGCGTAAGTGGACAGGGAACCTACGAGCAGTACTTC. It is translated as CASSVSGQGTYEQYF.

V gene TRBV6-2 or TRBV6-3 combines with J gene TRBJ1-1; D may be TRBD1 (6 bases). The CDR3 totals 15 residues. Between the trimmed V and J ends, which lost 5 bases and 0 bases, there was a span of 13 bases. CDR1 and CDR2 from the germline V gene are MNHEY and SVGEGT. CDR3 nucleotide sequence: TGTGCCAGCAGTAAGGGGGGGCAGATGAACACTGAAGCTTTCTTT. This gives the protein CASSKGGQMNTEAFF.

This rearrangement joins TRBV10-3 to TRBJ2-1, with TRBD2 as a possible D gene (6 bases). This CDR3 has 13 residues. Trimming removed 8 bases at V and 7 bases at J, with 15 bases between. The V gene's germline CDR1 is ENHRY and CDR2 SYGVKD. This CDR3 reads CAIGTTSLNEQFF. The DNA of the CDR3 is TGTGCCATCGGGACGACTAGTCTGAATGAGCAGTTCTTC.

The chain combines TRBV5-1 with TRBJ2-1, with 7 bases fitting TRBD2. The germline gives CDR1 SGHRS, CDR2 YFSETQ. The CDR3 has 16 residues. Trimming took 4 bases from V and 2 from J; bases not matched to a gene: 9. CDR3 coding DNA: TGCGCCAGCAGCCTGTCTAGCGGCCAGCCCTACAATGAGCAGTTCTTC. Translating gives CASSLSSGQPYNEQFF.